This TCR beta chain was retrieved from a study of B cell selection in AIRE deficiency. Broader study findings: Patient Tconv and Treg cells showed healthy-like TCRBV usage, CDR3 length, diversity. Healthy donors alone shared about a third of a few thousand Treg sequences; patients alone about 9.1%. Around 31% of healthy-shared Treg TCRbeta sequences appeared in patient Tconv cells. TCRbeta-only data showed 30% to 40% of shared healthy Treg sequences in healthy Tconv.

Assay used: immunoSEQ multiplex PCR; TCRdb lists only in-frame clones, some missing. The table lists around 24,000 clones, approximately 96% of them singletons, with 0.17% in the top ten. Trimming took off 4 bases at V and 2 bases at J, with 17 bases between the two ends. CDR3 size: 16 residues. Sorting defined conventional CD4 T cells as CD4+CD127+. As regards this clone: What it binds is not known.

Sequencing was carried out using CD4+CD127+ conventional T cells sorted from PBMCs. The V gene is TRBV5-7, the J gene TRBJ2-3; no reliable D call. TRBV5-7 is an ORF, with its function uncertain. This TCR came from a human donor in good health. The CDR3 nucleotides are TGTGCCAGCAGCCCGCCGCTGGCAGAGGACACAGATACGCAGTATTTT. It encodes CASSPPLAEDTDTQYF.